This T cell receptor beta chain was captured by sequencing in a study of CD8 T cells in Susac syndrome. Matching for age and sex applied to the controls, who were healthy donors. Germline trimming cut 0 bases from V and 7 bases from J; bases unmatched to any gene: 7. Germline V gives CDR1 GTSNPN, CDR2 SVGIG (reference sequence). This CDR3 comprises 15 residues. Reverse transcription of about 0.45 to 1 ug RNA was carried out with random hexamers. Across 54 Vbeta and 13 Jbeta, immunoSEQ multiplex PCR amplified TCR beta CDR3. TCRdb reprocessed the immunoSEQ multiplex PCR reads with MiXCR, giving one entry per CDR3 protein. Here the sample spans roughly 180,000 distinct CDR3 sequences, over 85% being singletons.

The chain uses TRBV30 and TRBJ1-4; 8 positions agree with TRBD1. The sequenced material came from CD4+ T cells from PBMCs. The sequence came from a human donor in good health. The CDR3 region has the DNA TGTGCCTGGAGTGTGGGGACAGGAAAGGGTGAAAAACTGTTTTTT. Translated, it gives CAWSVGTGKGEKLFF.